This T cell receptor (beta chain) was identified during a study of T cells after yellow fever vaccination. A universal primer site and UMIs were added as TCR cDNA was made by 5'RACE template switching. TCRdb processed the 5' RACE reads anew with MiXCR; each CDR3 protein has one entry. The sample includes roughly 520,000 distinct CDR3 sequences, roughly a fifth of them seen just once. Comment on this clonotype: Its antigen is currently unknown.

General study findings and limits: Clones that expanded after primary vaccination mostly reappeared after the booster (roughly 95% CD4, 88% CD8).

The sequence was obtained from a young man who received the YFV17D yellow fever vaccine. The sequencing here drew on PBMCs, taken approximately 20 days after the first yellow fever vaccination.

The CDR3 DNA reads TGCAGTGCTAGAATGGGGAACACTGAAGCTTTCTTT. This codes for CSARMGNTEAFF. The chain has TRBV20-1 and TRBJ1-1; no clear D gene. This CDR3 has 12 amino acids. Trimming removed 2 bases from V and 1 base from J, with 5 bases in between. Germline V CDR1 and CDR2: DFQATT, SNEGSKA (reference sequence).